This T cell receptor beta chain stems from a study of shared clonotypes between healthy human individuals. As for the study in general: The plates for each donor numbered three CD4 naive, three CD4 memory, two CD8 naive and one CD8 memory. Whole-study results and caveats: What rarefaction showed was incomplete sorted-subset sequencing despite large depth.

With regard to this clone: Its antigen is not identified.

Assay: immunoSEQ multiplex PCR; the TCRdb copy retains only in-frame clones and omits some. The data show some 2,000,000 clones, approximately 94% seen once. Donors were Caucasian adults residing in Nashville, Tennessee, USA. The receptor was derived from a man aged 18 to 29 in good health. The sample comprised naive CD4+ T cells sorted from blood. Subset indicated: CD45RA+ positively selected.

CDR3 nucleotides: TGTGCCAGCAGCTTAGTAGGCGGATCAACCTACGAGCAGTACTTC. Protein sequence: CASSLVGGSTYEQYF. V is TRBV7-8 and J is TRBJ2-7, with D unclear. This CDR3 spans 15 amino acids. Trimming left V 1 base short and J 2 bases short, with 12 bases between. Germline-derived CDR1 and CDR2 are SGHVS and FQNEAQ.